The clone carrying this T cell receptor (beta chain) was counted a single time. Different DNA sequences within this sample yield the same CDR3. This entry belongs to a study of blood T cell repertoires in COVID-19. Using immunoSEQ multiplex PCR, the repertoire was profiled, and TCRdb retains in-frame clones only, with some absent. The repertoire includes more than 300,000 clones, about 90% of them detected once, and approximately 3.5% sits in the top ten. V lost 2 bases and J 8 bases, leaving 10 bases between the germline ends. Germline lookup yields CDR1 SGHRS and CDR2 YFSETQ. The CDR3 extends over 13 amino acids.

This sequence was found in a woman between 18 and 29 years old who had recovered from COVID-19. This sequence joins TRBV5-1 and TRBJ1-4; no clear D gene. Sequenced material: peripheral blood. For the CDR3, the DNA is TGCGCCAGCAGCTTAGAGGGCGGCGAAAAACTGTTTTTT. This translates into CASSLEGGEKLFF.